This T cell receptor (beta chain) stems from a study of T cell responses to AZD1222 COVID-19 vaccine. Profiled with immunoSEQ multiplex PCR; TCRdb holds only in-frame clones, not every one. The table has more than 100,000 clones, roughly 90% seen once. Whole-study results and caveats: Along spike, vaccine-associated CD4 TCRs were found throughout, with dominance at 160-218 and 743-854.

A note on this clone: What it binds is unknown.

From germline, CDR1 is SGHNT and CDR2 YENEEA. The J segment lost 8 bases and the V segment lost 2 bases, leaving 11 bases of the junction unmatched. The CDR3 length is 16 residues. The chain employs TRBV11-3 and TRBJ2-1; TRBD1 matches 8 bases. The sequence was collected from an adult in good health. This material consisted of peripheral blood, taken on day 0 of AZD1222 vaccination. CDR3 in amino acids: CASSLNRGTGFDEQFF. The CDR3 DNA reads TGTGCCAGCAGCTTAAACCGGGGGACAGGATTCGATGAGCAGTTCTTC. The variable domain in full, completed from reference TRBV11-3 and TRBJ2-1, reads EAGVVQSPRYKIIEKKQPVAFWCNPISGHNTLYWYLQNLGQGPELLIRYENEEAVDDSQLPKDRFSAERLKGVDSTLKIQPAELGDSAVYLCASSLNRGTGFDEQFFGPGTRLTVL.